The 15 T cell receptor beta chains presented below share a single source sample, sequenced in a study of T cell responses to AZD1222 COVID-19 vaccine. Some clones are missing from TCRdb's copy, which holds only in-frame ones; the method was immunoSEQ multiplex PCR. The table records 150,000 to 250,000 clones, 90% to 95% of them present only once. Sequences were derived from peripheral blood, sampled 28 days after the second AZD1222 dose. These receptors were collected from an adult who received the AZD1222 COVID-19 vaccine.

The genes are TRBV4-3 and TRBJ2-7; D possibly corresponds to TRBD2 (5 bases). The germline V gene encodes CDR1 LGHNA and CDR2 YSLEER. Trimming took 0 bases from V and 4 from J, leaving 7 bases between them. The CDR3 consists of 13 residues. The CDR3 loop reads CASSQEAGYEQYF. The DNA for the CDR3 is TGCGCCAGCAGCCAAGAGGCGGGTTACGAGCAGTACTTC.

The chain is built from TRBV5-1 and TRBJ1-3; the match to TRBD1 covers 7 bases. V was pared by 2 bases and J by 2 bases, with 7 bases of the junction left unmatched. From germline, CDR1 is SGHRS and CDR2 YFSETQ. The CDR3 loop spans 16 amino acids. The CDR3 is CASSLPSGTAGNTIYF. CDR3 in DNA: TGCGCCAGCAGCTTACCAAGCGGGACAGCTGGAAACACCATATATTTT.

This chain joins TRBV19 and TRBJ2-3; 8 positions match TRBD2. Germline V gene data show CDR1 as LNHDA and CDR2 as SQIVND (reference sequence). CDR3 length: 17 amino acids. Germline trimming cut 1 base from V and 4 bases from J; bases unmatched to any gene: 10. Here the CDR3 reads CASSIVSVRGGADTQYF. As DNA, the CDR3 is TGTGCCAGTAGTATAGTTTCGGTCCGGGGGGGCGCAGATACGCAGTATTTT.

The rearrangement joins TRBV6-5 to TRBJ1-2; TRBD1 matches 8 bases. V dropped 0 bases and J dropped 7; count of bases not matched to a gene: 10. The CDR3 length is 16 residues. In germline, CDR1 is MNHEY, CDR2 SVGAGI. CDR3 sequence: CASSYSAGQALRGYTF. In DNA form, the CDR3 reads TGTGCCAGCAGTTACTCGGCGGGACAGGCTTTGCGTGGCTACACCTTC.

This chain uses TRBV6-1 with TRBJ1-5; D call uncertain. CDR1 and CDR2 from the germline V gene are MNHNS and SASEGT. This CDR3 comprises 13 residues. Trimming left V 2 bases short and J 3 bases short, with 5 bases between. CDR3 nucleotides: TGTGCCAGCAGTGAACTTATCAATCAGCCCCAGCATTTT. As protein: CASSELINQPQHF.

The genes are TRBV27 and TRBJ1-5, with unresolved D. The germline gives CDR1 MNHEY, CDR2 SMNVEV (reference sequence). V lost 3 bases and J lost 5, with 5 bases in between. CDR3 size: 12 residues. The CDR3: CASSFLDQPQHF. The CDR3 bases are TGTGCCAGCAGTTTCCTGGATCAGCCCCAGCATTTT.

This clone showed up just once. The chain carries TRBV5-4 and TRBJ2-1; 8 positions match TRBD1. The junction had 7 bases not matched to a gene; V was cut back by 0 bases and J by 8 bases. The CDR3 has 15 residues. The germline V gene encodes CDR1 SGHNT and CDR2 YYREEE (reference sequence). The CDR3 loop reads CASSLVQGGFDEQFF. As DNA, the CDR3 is TGTGCCAGCAGCTTGGTACAGGGGGGTTTTGATGAGCAGTTCTTC. Together with reference TRBV5-4 and TRBJ2-1, the CDR3 gives the full variable domain: ETGVTQSPTHLIKTRGQQVTLRCSSQSGHNTVSWYQQALGQGPQFIFQYYREEENGRGNFPPRFSGLQFPNYSSELNVNALELDDSALYLCASSLVQGGFDEQFFGPGTRLTVL.

The chain links TRBV10-3 to TRBJ1-5; 7 bases align to TRBD1. The trim removed 4 bases at V and 5 bases at J, leaving 5 bases unmatched. The CDR3 totals 14 residues. The germline V gene encodes CDR1 ENHRY and CDR2 SYGVKD. Written as DNA, the CDR3 is TGTGCCATCAGTGCGACAGGGCTCGATCAGCCCCAGCATTTT. As protein: CAISATGLDQPQHF.

The chain combines TRBV18 with TRBJ2-7; maybe TRBD1 (6 bases). Germline V gene lookup returns CDR1 KGHSH and CDR2 LQKENI. The CDR3 runs 13 residues. Trimming stripped 5 bases from V and 0 bases from J, with 8 bases between. CDR3 residues: CASSRTDSYEQYF. The CDR3 bases are TGTGCCAGCTCAAGGACAGACTCCTACGAGCAGTACTTC.

The rearrangement joins TRBV12-3 or TRBV12-4 to TRBJ1-2; no reliable D call. The CDR3 loop spans 13 amino acids. Trimming took off 4 bases at V and 1 base at J, with 7 bases between the two ends. The CDR3 DNA reads TGTGCCAGCAGTTGGAATCGTAACTATGGCTACACCTTC. Translation: CASSWNRNYGYTF.

The CDR3 region has the DNA TGCGCCAGCAGCTCCCCTAGCGAGGCAGATACGCAGTATTTT. This translates into CASSSPSEADTQYF. This chain uses TRBV5-1 with TRBJ2-3; possible D gene TRBD2, 6 bases. The CDR3 sequence is 14 residues long. Trimming removed 3 bases at V and 4 bases at J, with 12 bases between. Germline V gene data show CDR1 as SGHRS and CDR2 as YFSETQ.

V is TRBV6-5 and J is TRBJ1-2, with unresolved D. V was cut by 5 bases and J by 4 bases, with 11 bases left in between. Looked up from germline, CDR1 is MNHEY and CDR2 is SVGAGI. The CDR3 totals 13 residues. DNA of the CDR3: TGTGCCAGCAGTCCACTCACCAGCTATGGCTACACCTTC. Its translation is CASSPLTSYGYTF.

The V call is TRBV10-3, the J call TRBJ1-1; D remains unclear. V shed 2 bases and J shed 1 base, with 8 bases lying between them. Germline CDR1 ENHRY, CDR2 SYGVKD. This CDR3 is 14 amino acids long. The CDR3 bases are TGTGCCATCAGTGAGACGCGGGAGAACACTGAAGCTTTCTTT. It is translated as CAISETRENTEAFF.

This clone was observed a handful of times. The chain carries TRBV12-5 and TRBJ1-2, with 7 nucleotides matching TRBD1. After removal of 4 bases from V and 3 bases from J, the junction contained 14 bases not matched to a gene. There are 17 residues in the CDR3. The V gene's germline CDR1 is LGHNT and CDR2 FRNRAP. This chain's CDR3 is CASGSSTGQRTYYGYTF. The CDR3 coding sequence is TGTGCTAGTGGTTCGTCTACGGGACAGCGAACCTACTATGGCTACACCTTC.

V gene TRBV6-1 combines with J gene TRBJ2-7, with D maybe TRBD1 (6 bases). The germline V and J ends were trimmed by 7 bases and 5 bases, with 18 bases remaining between them. The CDR3 consists of 14 residues. Germline loops: CDR1 MNHNS, CDR2 SASEGT. CDR3 protein: CASKIRDTGDEQYF. The CDR3 bases are TGTGCCAGCAAAATCCGGGACACCGGAGACGAGCAGTACTTC.